This TCR beta chain was retrieved from a study of Graves' ophthalmopathy and Graves' hyperthyroidism. Amplified TCR beta CDR3 regions were obtained using RNA transcripts as template. Scientists carried out first-round RT-PCR using HTBI primers and then a second-round multiplex PCR. Using its own MiXCR run on the multiplex PCR reads, TCRdb lists one record per CDR3 protein. Here the sample spans some 400,000 distinct CDR3 sequences, 15% to 20% being singletons. This clonotype was counted many times. All donors with ophthalmopathy were recorded as having moderate-to-severe activity, CAS ≥3, NOSPECS ≥4 and a duration under 3 months. Other autoimmune disease, uncontrolled infection, pregnancy and lactation led to exclusion. The diagnostic workup employed clinical symptoms, serum thyroxine, TRAb, thyroid ultrasound and orbital computed tomography. PBMCs were isolated from a roughly 10 ml sample of fresh peripheral blood.

The CDR3 is 13 residues long. V was shortened by 4 bases and J by 4 bases, with 8 bases between the two germline ends. Germline assignment: CDR1 LNHDA and CDR2 SQIVND (reference sequence). The receptor comes from a woman aged 18-35 years with Graves' ophthalmopathy. The chain links TRBV19 to TRBJ1-5, with D possibly being TRBD1 (5 bases). The sample consisted of peripheral blood. CDR3 protein: CASSTGFNQPQHF. The CDR3 DNA reads TGTGCCAGTAGTACAGGGTTTAATCAGCCCCAGCATTTT.